These 3 T cell receptor beta chains were sequenced from one sample in a study of T cells expressing NK-cell markers. TCRdb reprocessed the 5' RACE reads, with one entry per CDR3 protein and no DNA. This sample's table has over 150,000 distinct CDR3 sequences. Sequences were obtained from blood T cells: a sorted CD56 or NKG2C T cell subset, CD4+ or CD8+ T cells, or bulk PBMC T cells (not recorded which). These receptors originate from a woman aged 45-65 years in good health.

The genes are TRBV28 and TRBJ2-1; as DNA is missing, the TRBD2 call by TCRdb cannot be tested. Germline CDR1 and CDR2: MDHEN and SYDVKM. This CDR3 has 15 amino acids. CDR3 residues: CASSLPSGPHNEQFF. Supplemented by reference TRBV28 and TRBJ2-1, the full variable domain reads DVKVTQSSRYLVKRTGEKVFLECVQDMDHENMFWYRQDPGLGLRLIYFSYDVKMKEKGDIPEGYSVSREKKERFSLILESASTNQTSMYLCASSLPSGPHNEQFFGPGTRLTVL.

The V and J genes are TRBV27 and TRBJ1-6; TCRdb returns TRBD1, unconfirmable since there is no DNA. The CDR3 covers 12 residues. Germline V gives CDR1 MNHEY, CDR2 SMNVEV (reference sequence). This chain's CDR3 is CASSSTASALHF.

The chain carries TRBV5-1 and TRBJ2-7; there is no DNA to check the TCRdb D call of TRBD2. The germline CDR1 and CDR2 sequences are SGHRS and YFSETQ. The CDR3 totals 18 residues. This CDR3 is CASSLELAGPLLSYEQYF.